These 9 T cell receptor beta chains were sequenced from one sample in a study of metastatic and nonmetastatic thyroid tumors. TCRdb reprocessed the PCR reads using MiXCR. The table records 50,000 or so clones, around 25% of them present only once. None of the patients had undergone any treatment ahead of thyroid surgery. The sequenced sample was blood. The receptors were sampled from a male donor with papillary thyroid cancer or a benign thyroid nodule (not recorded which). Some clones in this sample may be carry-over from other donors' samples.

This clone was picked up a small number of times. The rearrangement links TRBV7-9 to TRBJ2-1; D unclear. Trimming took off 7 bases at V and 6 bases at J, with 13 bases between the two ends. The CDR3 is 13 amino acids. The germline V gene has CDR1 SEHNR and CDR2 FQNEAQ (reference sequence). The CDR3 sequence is CASIFAVSNEQFF. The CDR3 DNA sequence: TGTGCCAGCATCTTTGCGGTTTCCAATGAGCAGTTCTTC.

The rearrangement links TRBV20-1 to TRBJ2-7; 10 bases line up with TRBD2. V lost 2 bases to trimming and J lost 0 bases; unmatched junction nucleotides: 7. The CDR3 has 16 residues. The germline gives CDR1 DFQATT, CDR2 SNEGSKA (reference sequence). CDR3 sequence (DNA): TGCAGTGCTAGAAGCCCGGGACTAGCGTCCTCCTACGAGCAGTACTTC. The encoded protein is CSARSPGLASSYEQYF.

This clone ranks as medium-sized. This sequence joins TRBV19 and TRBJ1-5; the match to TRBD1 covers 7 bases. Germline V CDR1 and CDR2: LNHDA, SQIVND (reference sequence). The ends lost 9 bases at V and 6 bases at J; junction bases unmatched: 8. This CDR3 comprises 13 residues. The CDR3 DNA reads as TGTGCCAGCGCACAGGGGTCCAGTCAGCCCCAGCATTTT. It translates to CASAQGSSQPQHF.

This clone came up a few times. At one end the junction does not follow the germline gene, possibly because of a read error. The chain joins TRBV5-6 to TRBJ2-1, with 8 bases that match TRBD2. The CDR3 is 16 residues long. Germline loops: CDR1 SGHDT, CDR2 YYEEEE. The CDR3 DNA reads TGTGCCAACAGCTGGAGCGGTCAGCGGGAGTGGAATGAGCAGTTCTTC. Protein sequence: CANSWSGQREWNEQFF.

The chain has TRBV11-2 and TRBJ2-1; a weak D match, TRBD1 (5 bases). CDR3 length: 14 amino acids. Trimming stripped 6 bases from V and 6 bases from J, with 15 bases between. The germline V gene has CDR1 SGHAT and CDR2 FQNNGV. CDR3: CASSLKGQANEQFF. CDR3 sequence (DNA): TGTGCCAGCAGTTTAAAGGGGCAAGCCAATGAGCAGTTCTTC.

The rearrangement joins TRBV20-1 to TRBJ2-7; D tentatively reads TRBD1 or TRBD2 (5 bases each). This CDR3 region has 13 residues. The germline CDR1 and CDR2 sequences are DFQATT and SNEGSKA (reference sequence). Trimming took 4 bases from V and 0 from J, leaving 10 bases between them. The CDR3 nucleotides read TGCAGTGCTACCCGGGACGCCTCCTACGAGCAGTACTTC. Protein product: CSATRDASYEQYF.

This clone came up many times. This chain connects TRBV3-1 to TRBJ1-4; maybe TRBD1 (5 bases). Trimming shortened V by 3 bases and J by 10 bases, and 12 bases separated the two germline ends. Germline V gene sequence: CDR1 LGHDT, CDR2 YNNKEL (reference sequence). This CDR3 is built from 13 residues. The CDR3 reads CASSHTKQGKLFF. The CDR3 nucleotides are TGTGCCAGCAGCCACACTAAGCAGGGAAAACTGTTTTTT.

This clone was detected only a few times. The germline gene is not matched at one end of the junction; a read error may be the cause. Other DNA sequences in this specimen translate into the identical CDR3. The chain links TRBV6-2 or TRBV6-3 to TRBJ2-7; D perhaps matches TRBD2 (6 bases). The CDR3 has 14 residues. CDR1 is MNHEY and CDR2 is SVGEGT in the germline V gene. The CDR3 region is CAHRSGASSYEQHF. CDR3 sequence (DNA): TGTGCCCATCGTAGCGGTGCCAGCTCCTACGAGCAGCACTTC.

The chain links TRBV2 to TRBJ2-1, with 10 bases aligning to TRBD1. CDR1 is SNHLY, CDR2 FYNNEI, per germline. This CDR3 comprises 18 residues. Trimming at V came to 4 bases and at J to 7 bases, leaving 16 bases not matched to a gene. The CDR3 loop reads CASSGRDRGAWKHNEQFF. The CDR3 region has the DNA TGTGCCAGCAGTGGACGGGACAGGGGAGCCTGGAAACATAATGAGCAGTTCTTC.